The 7 T cell receptor beta chains presented below share a single source sample, sequenced in a study of shared clonotypes between healthy human individuals. TCRdb keeps only in-frame clones here, not all; method: immunoSEQ multiplex PCR. The sample shows approximately 2.1 million clones, about 92% of them seen only once. Sequencing was performed on naive CD4+ T cells from PBMCs. Subset indicated: CD45RA+ positively selected. These receptors were collected from a man between 18 and 35 years old in good health. Some clones in this sample may be carry-over from other donors' samples.

V gene TRBV29-1 combines with J gene TRBJ1-5; 9 nucleotides line up with TRBD1. Germline V gene data show CDR1 as SQVTM and CDR2 as ANQGSEA. There are 15 residues in the CDR3. V dropped 7 bases and J dropped 4; count of bases not matched to a gene: 11. CDR3 coding DNA: TGCAGCGCCCGGAACGGGACAGGGAGAAATCAGCCCCAGCATTTT. Protein product: CSARNGTGRNQPQHF.

The chain joins TRBV9 to TRBJ2-5; TRBD2 matches 12 bases. The CDR3 length is 19 residues. Germline V gene data show CDR1 as SGDLS and CDR2 as YYNGEE. V shed 4 bases and J 5 bases; nucleotides not matched to a gene: 18. This CDR3 is CASSPRDGRLAGAGETQYF. The CDR3, as DNA: TGTGCCAGCAGCCCCCGGGATGGGCGACTAGCGGGAGCCGGGGAGACCCAGTACTTC.

The V call is TRBV28, the J call TRBJ2-7, with TRBD1 as a possible D gene (6 bases). The CDR3 has 14 amino acids. The germline CDR1 and CDR2 sequences are MDHEN and SYDVKM. Trimming cost V 11 bases and J 2 bases, with 19 bases left between them. The CDR3 is CACTRVGGTYEQYF. The CDR3 coding sequence is TGTGCCTGTACCCGCGTTGGGGGCACCTACGAGCAGTACTTC.

The chain joins TRBV9 to TRBJ2-7, with a tentative D call TRBD1 (5 bases). Per germline, CDR1 SGDLS and CDR2 YYNGEE. This CDR3 region has 14 residues. V gave up 0 bases and J gave up 4 bases, with 11 bases separating them. CDR3 coding DNA: TGTGCCAGCAGCGTAGGTGGGGCAGAATACGAGCAGTACTTC. It is translated as CASSVGGAEYEQYF.

The CDR3 nucleotides read TGTGCCAGCAGGCGGGACAGGGACACTGAAGCTTTCTTT. The encoded protein is CASRRDRDTEAFF. V usage is TRBV11-3 and J usage is TRBJ1-1, with 9 bases identical to TRBD1. The V gene's germline CDR1 is SGHNT and CDR2 YENEEA. The CDR3 totals 13 residues. Trimming at V came to 6 bases and at J to 3 bases, leaving 2 bases not matched to a gene.

This sequence joins TRBV11-2 and TRBJ2-5; maybe TRBD1 (5 bases). Looked up from germline, CDR1 is SGHAT and CDR2 is FQNNGV. Between the trimmed V and J ends, which lost 7 bases and 5 bases, there was a span of 17 bases. There are 14 residues in the CDR3. The CDR3 protein is CASTEGVQHETQYF. DNA for the CDR3: TGTGCCAGCACCGAAGGGGTCCAGCATGAGACCCAGTACTTC.

This chain uses TRBV30 with TRBJ1-5; D ambiguous. This CDR3 comprises 13 residues. Germline lookup yields CDR1 GTSNPN and CDR2 SVGIG (reference sequence). The germline V and J ends were trimmed by 1 base and 5 bases, with 9 bases remaining between them. CDR3 protein: CAWSEMNDQPQHF. Written as DNA, the CDR3 is TGTGCCTGGAGTGAAATGAACGATCAGCCCCAGCATTTT.